Listed below are T cell receptor beta chains from one sample, sequenced in a study of blood T cell repertoires in COVID-19. Using immunoSEQ multiplex PCR, the repertoire was profiled, and TCRdb retains in-frame clones only, with some absent. Counted here are more than 150,000 clones, 75% to 90% occurring once; the ten biggest clones make up approximately 6.1%. Sequences were obtained from peripheral blood. These TCRs come from a woman aged 40 to 50 with acute or convalescent COVID-19. Both conserved end residues are part of each CDR3. The order of the fields is clone size, V gene, D gene, J gene, CDR3 DNA, CDR3 protein. The D gene is left open where the match is weak. Some rows have no size entry. The others give once, few or many, or a class for an expanded clone.

>-|TRBV18|TRBD2|TRBJ2-3
TGTGCCAGCTCACCAGCGGGGGGTCGAGGTGATACGCAGTATTTT
CASSPAGGRGDTQYF
>once|TRBV5-4|TRBD2|TRBJ2-1
TGTGCCAGCAGCTCTAGCGGGAGAGGGGATGAGCAGTTCTTC
CASSSSGRGDEQFF
>-|TRBV11-2|-|TRBJ2-3
TGTGCCAGCAGCTTAGTACTAGAGACAGATACGCAGTATTTT
CASSLVLETDTQYF
>-|TRBV5-1|-|TRBJ2-3
TGCGCCAGCAGCTTGGGGACAGTTGAAGATACGCAGTATTTT
CASSLGTVEDTQYF
>-|TRBV27|TRBD1|TRBJ1-1
TGTGCCAGCAGTTTAGATGTCAGGGGGCGCGGATATGCTGAAGCTTTCTTT
CASSLDVRGRGYAEAFF
>-|TRBV18|-|TRBJ2-3
TGTGCCAGCTCACCCTCAGGGAATACGCAGTATTTT
CASSPSGNTQYF
>-|TRBV7-2|-|TRBJ2-1
TGTGCCAGCAGGCAGACTACGAACTCCTACAATGAGCAGTTCTTC
CASRQTTNSYNEQFF
>-|TRBV7-2|-|TRBJ2-3
TGTGCCAGCAGCTTTTTCCAAAGCACAGATACGCAGTATTTT
CASSFFQSTDTQYF
>-|TRBV5-1|-|TRBJ1-2
TGCGCCAGCAGCTTGGGGTCGACAGGAGCTAACTATGGCTACACCTTC
CASSLGSTGANYGYTF
>-|TRBV27|TRBD1|TRBJ1-5
TGTGCCAGCAAACAGGGGAATCAGCCCCAGCATTTT
CASKQGNQPQHF
>-|TRBV10-3|-|TRBJ2-3
TGTGCCATCAGTGAGTCTCGGGGTTCCAACCCCACAGATACGCAGTATTTT
CAISESRGSNPTDTQYF
>once|TRBV5-1|-|TRBJ1-1
TGCGCCAGCAGCTTGATGAGTCCGGGGAACACTGAAGCTTTCTTT
CASSLMSPGNTEAFF
>-|TRBV19|-|TRBJ2-2
TGTGCCAGTAGTATGGTTGAGCTTTTCACCGGGGAGCTGTTTTTT
CASSMVELFTGELFF
>-|TRBV27|-|TRBJ1-5
TGTGCCAGCAGTTTACGAGCTGTTCAATATAGCAATCAGCCCCAGCATTTT
CASSLRAVQYSNQPQHF
>-|TRBV5-1|TRBD2|TRBJ2-5
TGCGCCAGCAGCTTTTTAGCGGGGATCCAAGAGACCCAGTACTTC
CASSFLAGIQETQYF
>-|TRBV28|-|TRBJ2-5
TGTGCCAGCAGTTTTCTGGCGGTAGGGGGAGAGACCCAGTACTTC
CASSFLAVGGETQYF
>-|TRBV2|-|TRBJ2-2
TGTGCCAGCAGGGGGGCCCCGGCCGGGGAGCTGTTTTTT
CASRGAPAGELFF
>once|TRBV5-8|TRBD1|TRBJ2-3
TGTGCCAGCAGCCGGACCGGGACAGGGAGTGAAACGCAGTATTTT
CASSRTGTGSETQYF